This TCR beta chain was captured by sequencing in a study of blood T cell repertoires in COVID-19. Original analysis: From reference gene primer amplification, estimates of nucleated cell counts were derived. TCRdb's table, derived via immunoSEQ multiplex PCR, lists solely in-frame clones and lacks some. V and J calls and clone size come straight from that table; D and trimming were deduced from the DNA. The sample contains 150,000 to 200,000 clones, 65% to 85% of which appear only once. The sample was PBMCs or T cells enriched from blood (not recorded which). This TCR came from a young woman who had been exposed to COVID-19.

The CDR3 region has the DNA TGCGCCAGCAGCCAAGTAATACTAGCGATTGAGCAGTTCTTC. Amino acids: CASSQVILAIEQFF. The chain is built from TRBV4-1 and TRBJ2-1, with TRBD2 matching over 7 bases. The CDR3 consists of 14 residues. The J segment lost 9 bases and the V segment lost 1 base, leaving 6 bases of the junction unmatched. The germline CDR1 and CDR2 sequences are MGHRA and YSYEKL.